These 26 T cell receptor beta chains were all obtained from the same sample, sequenced in a study of T cell clonality in common variable immunodeficiency. This table comes from immunoSEQ multiplex PCR, and its TCRdb copy is limited to in-frame clones, with some not included. The sample shows about 60,000 clones, none of them appearing just once. The sequenced sample was peripheral blood mononuclear cells. The source is a person aged 18 to 70 in good health.

This clone was seen many times. Coverage ceases 3 residues before the CDR3 finishes, and the germline J gene fills in the end. The chain has TRBV9 and TRBJ1-2, with TRBD1 matching 7 bases. Germline loops: CDR1 SGDLS, CDR2 YYNGEE. The CDR3 sequence is 15 residues long. Germline trimming cut 1 base from V and 5 bases from J; bases unmatched to any gene: 8. The CDR3 DNA, read in part, is TGTGCCAGCAGCGTATTTGACAGGGAGAGGTATGGC. It translates to CASSVFDRERYG. The complete CDR3 sequence is CASSVFDRERYGYTF.

This clone was recorded at least ten times. The CDR3 goes on 3 residues after the read ends, and that part is filled in from the germline J gene. The chain uses TRBV5-4 and TRBJ2-1; unclear D gene. The CDR3 sequence is 15 residues long. V was clipped by 4 bases and J by 0 bases, with 11 bases between them. Germline loops: CDR1 SGHNT, CDR2 YYREEE (reference sequence). The CDR3 sequence: CASSARAASYNEQFF. CDR3 bases read: TGTGCCAGCAGCGCACGCGCGGCCTCCTACAATGAG. The full variable domain, with the rest looked up from reference TRBV5-4 and TRBJ2-1, is ETGVTQSPTHLIKTRGQQVTLRCSSQSGHNTVSWYQQALGQGPQFIFQYYREEENGRGNFPPRFSGLQFPNYSSELNVNALELDDSALYLCASSARAASYNEQFFGPGTRLTVL.

This clone has a count of ten or more. The CDR3 end lies 3 residues beyond the end of the read and is filled in from the germline J gene. The chain carries TRBV7-9 and TRBJ1-1, with D possibly TRBD1 on 5 matching bases. V gave up 1 base and J gave up 6 bases, with 6 bases separating them. Looked up from germline, CDR1 is SEHNR and CDR2 is FQNEAQ (reference sequence). The CDR3 consists of 12 residues. CDR3 in amino acids: CASSLVGPEAFF. Partial CDR3 DNA: TGTGCCAGCAGCTTAGTGGGGCCTGAA.

This clone came up many times. Coverage ceases 3 residues before the CDR3 finishes, and the germline J gene fills in the end. V and J are TRBV7-9 and TRBJ1-1; the D is unclear. Trimming took off 0 bases at V and 1 base at J, with 9 bases between the two ends. The CDR3 is 15 amino acids. Germline-derived CDR1 and CDR2 are SEHNR and FQNEAQ (reference sequence). The DNA read from the CDR3 is TGTGCCAGCAGCTTAGCTCCCAGTTCGAACACTGAA. The encoded protein is CASSLAPSSNTE. The whole CDR3 sequence reads CASSLAPSSNTEAFF.

The sample holds many counts of this clone. The CDR3 end lies 3 residues beyond the end of the read and is filled in from the germline J gene. The chain couples TRBV2 to TRBJ2-3, with TRBD1 matching over 8 bases. Germline loops: CDR1 SNHLY, CDR2 FYNNEI. Trimming at V came to 3 bases and at J to 1 base, leaving 3 bases not matched to a gene. This CDR3 is 15 amino acids long. The chain's CDR3 is CASSEKDRGTDTQYF. The sequenced CDR3 bases are TGTGCCAGCAGTGAGAAGGACAGGGGCACAGATACG.

This clone was seen repeatedly, ten times or more. The CDR3 end falls 3 residues outside the read, so it is completed with the germline J gene. V is TRBV10-3 and J is TRBJ2-1; D perhaps matches TRBD2 (6 bases). V was cut by 8 bases and J by 5 bases, with 13 bases left in between. The length of the CDR3 is 13 residues. CDR1 ENHRY and CDR2 SYGVKD come from the germline V gene. The part of the CDR3 DNA that was read is TGTGCCATCGGGGCCTTAGCGGACAATGAG. Translated: CAIGALADNE. The full CDR3 protein reads CAIGALADNEQFF.

This clone was detected many times. The read ends 3 residues early relative to the CDR3; the germline J gene fills the gap. The genes are TRBV6-1 and TRBJ2-1; TRBD1 is a possible D gene (5 bases). The CDR3 extends over 15 amino acids. V was cut by 1 base and J by 8 bases, with 15 bases left in between. Germline V gives CDR1 MNHNS, CDR2 SASEGT. CDR3 amino acids: CASSEGGWGPDEQFF. The DNA read from the CDR3 is TGTGCCAGCAGTGAAGGTGGCTGGGGCCCCGATGAG.

This clone was observed many times. CDR3 bases read: TGTGCCAGTAGTGGCGAGGGACAGTCGGCCGGAAACACC. Its translation is CASSGEGQSAGNT. The CDR3 reads in full as CASSGEGQSAGNTIYF. The chain recombines TRBV19 with TRBJ1-3; 7 positions match TRBD1. Read data end 3 residues before the CDR3 end; the end is taken from the germline J gene. The CDR3 is 16 residues long. With V trimmed by 5 bases and J by 4 bases, 11 bases remained unmatched. Germline V lookup: CDR1 LNHDA, CDR2 SQIVND (reference sequence).

Ten or more counts support this clone. Read sequence stops 3 residues before the CDR3 end, and the germline J gene provides the missing end. V and J are TRBV5-4 and TRBJ2-3, with no clear D. The CDR3 is 14 amino acids. Germline lookup yields CDR1 SGHNT and CDR2 YYREEE (reference sequence). Trimming took 3 bases from V and 1 from J, leaving 9 bases between them. Partial CDR3 DNA: TGTGCCAGCAGCTCTGGTAGAGGCACAGATACG. This gives the protein CASSSGRGTDT. The full-length CDR3 reads as CASSSGRGTDTQYF. Together with reference TRBV5-4 and TRBJ2-3, the CDR3 gives the full variable domain: ETGVTQSPTHLIKTRGQQVTLRCSSQSGHNTVSWYQQALGQGPQFIFQYYREEENGRGNFPPRFSGLQFPNYSSELNVNALELDDSALYLCASSSGRGTDTQYFGPGTRLTVL.

This clone was found many times. Read data end 3 residues before the CDR3 end; the end is taken from the germline J gene. This rearrangement joins TRBV4-1 to TRBJ2-1; TRBD1 might be the D (6 bases). Trimming took off 1 base at V and 0 bases at J, with 10 bases between the two ends. The germline V gene encodes CDR1 MGHRA and CDR2 YSYEKL. The CDR3 has 16 residues. CDR3 amino acids: CASSQGDRSSYNEQFF. The sequenced part of the CDR3 DNA is TGCGCCAGCAGCCAAGGAGACAGGAGCTCCTACAATGAG.

This clone has a count of ten or more. Read data end 3 residues before the CDR3 end; the end is taken from the germline J gene. The chain joins TRBV14 to TRBJ2-1; TRBD2 aligns across 9 bases. CDR1 and CDR2 (germline): SGHDN, FVKESK. Losses at the gene ends were 2 bases for V and 9 bases for J; bases not matched to a gene: 11. The CDR3 is 16 residues long. The CDR3 DNA, read in part, is TGTGCCAGCAGCCAATTTTCGGGACTAGCAGTCGTTGAG. This translates into CASSQFSGLAVVE. The entire CDR3 is CASSQFSGLAVVEQFF.

This clone has only a few counts. The read terminates 3 residues before the CDR3 end, so the remaining end is supplied by the germline J gene. The V gene is TRBV19, the J gene TRBJ2-1, with a weak D call TRBD2 (6 bases). Trimming pared 4 bases from V and 2 bases from J, leaving 15 bases between. Per the germline V gene, CDR1 is LNHDA and CDR2 is SQIVND (reference sequence). CDR3 size: 16 residues. The CDR3 loop is CASSTQLAHTYNEQFF. CDR3 bases read: TGTGCCAGTAGTACCCAGCTAGCGCATACCTACAATGAG.

The table lists this clone with many counts. The read terminates 3 residues ahead of where the CDR3 ends, so the germline J gene completes it. This rearrangement joins TRBV5-1 to TRBJ2-1; perhaps TRBD2 as D (5 bases). The CDR3 is 16 residues long. Germline CDR1 SGHRS, CDR2 YFSETQ. V was cut by 4 bases and J by 5 bases, with 19 bases left in between. The sequenced part of the CDR3 DNA is TGCGCCAGCAGCAACCGGCGCCAGGAGGTCAACAATGAG. Translated, it gives CASSNRRQEVNNE. The full CDR3 sequence reads CASSNRRQEVNNEQFF.

In its sample, this clone was seen many times. The sequenced fragment ends 3 residues before the CDR3 boundary, so the rest is inferred from the germline J gene. The genes are TRBV7-9 and TRBJ1-1, with 7 bases aligning to TRBD1. With V trimmed by 2 bases and J by 6 bases, 6 bases remained unmatched. The CDR3 has 14 residues. The germline V gene encodes CDR1 SEHNR and CDR2 FQNEAQ (reference sequence). CDR3 sequence reads: CASSLSRGYAEAFF. Partial CDR3 DNA: TGTGCCAGCAGCTTAAGCAGGGGGTACGCTGAA.

This clone was counted ten times or more. The read ends 3 residues early relative to the CDR3; the germline J gene fills the gap. The chain carries TRBV20-1 and TRBJ2-7; possible D gene TRBD2, 6 bases. V was clipped by 1 base and J by 4 bases, with 11 bases between them. CDR1 and CDR2 (germline): DFQATT, SNEGSKA (reference sequence). This CDR3 contains 13 residues. The CDR3 bases that were read are TGCAGTGCTAGAGTCCCGCGGGGATACGAG. Amino acids: CSARVPRGYE. The whole CDR3 reads CSARVPRGYEQYF.

This clone was picked up many times. The sequenced fragment ends 3 residues before the CDR3 boundary, so the rest is inferred from the germline J gene. The chain is built from TRBV2 and TRBJ1-1; tentatively, D is TRBD1 (6 bases). Trimming left V 0 bases short and J 3 bases short, with 11 bases between. CDR3 size: 15 residues. CDR1 is SNHLY and CDR2 is FYNNEI in the germline V gene. The chain's CDR3 is CASSEAGPGDTEAFF. CDR3 bases read: TGTGCCAGCAGTGAAGCGGGACCAGGGGACACTGAA.

This clone was recorded at least ten times. The CDR3 is cut off 3 residues early in the read; its end comes from the germline J gene. This rearrangement joins TRBV5-4 to TRBJ2-1; 9 bases are shared with TRBD1. The germline V gene has CDR1 SGHNT and CDR2 YYREEE (reference sequence). The length of the CDR3 is 13 residues. Trimming took 9 bases from V and 7 from J; bases not matched to a gene: 8. CDR3 sequence reads: CATKGDRVNEQFF. Incomplete CDR3 DNA: TGTGCCACCAAGGGGGACAGGGTAAATGAG.

This clone came up many times. Read data end 3 residues before the CDR3 end; the end is taken from the germline J gene. The chain uses TRBV20-1 and TRBJ2-1; TRBD2 matches at 11 bases. The trim removed 2 bases at V and 3 bases at J, leaving 3 bases unmatched. The germline V gene has CDR1 DFQATT and CDR2 SNEGSKA (reference sequence). The CDR3 is 15 amino acids. This CDR3 reads CSARSSGRDYNEQFF. CDR3 DNA, as far as it was read: TGCAGTGCTAGAAGTAGCGGGAGGGACTACAATGAG.

This clone has ten or more counts. Read data end 3 residues before the CDR3 end; the end is taken from the germline J gene. The V call is TRBV18, the J call TRBJ1-6, with D unclear. Germline CDR1 reads KGHSH; CDR2 reads LQKENI. The V end lost 3 bases, the J end lost 3 bases, and 15 bases lay between the germline ends. The CDR3 has 17 residues. The sequenced CDR3 bases are TGTGCCAGCTCACCTCAAGGTTCGGGGATCTATAATTCACCC. This encodes CASSPQGSGIYNSP. The whole CDR3 protein is CASSPQGSGIYNSPLHF. Full variable domain (rest looked up from reference TRBV18 and TRBJ1-6): NAGVMQNPRHLVRRRGQEARLRCSPMKGHSHVYWYRQLPEEGLKFMVYLQKENIIDESGMPKERFSAEFPKEGPSILRIQQVVRGDSAAYFCASSPQGSGIYNSPLHFGNGTRLTVT.

This clone was detected many times. Partial CDR3 DNA: TGCGCCAGCAGCTTCAGCGGGGGGGCCACCGGGGAG. As protein: CASSFSGGATGE. In full, the CDR3 is CASSFSGGATGELFF. This chain connects TRBV5-1 to TRBJ2-2; 10 bases agree with TRBD2. The read is 3 residues too short to cover the CDR3 end, so that end is filled in from the germline J gene. The J segment lost 4 bases and the V segment lost 2 bases, leaving 2 bases of the junction unmatched. The CDR3 sequence is 15 residues long. Germline values: CDR1 SGHRS, CDR2 YFSETQ.

Ten or more counts support this clone. The read ends 3 residues early relative to the CDR3; the germline J gene fills the gap. This chain links TRBV12-3 or TRBV12-4 with TRBJ2-7, with a weak D call TRBD1 (5 bases). This CDR3 is built from 13 residues. The ends were cut back, 5 bases at V and 4 bases at J, with 12 bases in the middle. The CDR3 DNA, read in part, is TGTGCCAGCAGTAATCTAGGGGCGTACGAG. Its translation: CASSNLGAYE. The CDR3 as a whole reads CASSNLGAYEQYF.

In this sample, this clone turned up many times. The CDR3 end is not reached by the read, which stops 3 residues before it; the germline J gene fills it in. The V and J genes are TRBV5-4 and TRBJ1-3, with a possible D match to TRBD1 (6 bases). This CDR3 region has 16 residues. Trimming removed 0 bases at V and 3 bases at J, with 13 bases between. The germline gives CDR1 SGHNT, CDR2 YYREEE (reference sequence). The covered CDR3 bases are TGTGCCAGCAGCTTGGCAGGGGTTCAGAGTGGAAACACC. Translation gives CASSLAGVQSGNT. The entire CDR3 sequence reads CASSLAGVQSGNTIYF.

This clone was observed many times. The read is 3 residues too short to cover the CDR3 end, so that end is filled in from the germline J gene. The chain recombines TRBV2 with TRBJ2-4, with a tentative D call TRBD1 (6 bases). The CDR3 contains 17 residues. V was clipped by 4 bases and J by 3 bases, with 19 bases between them. Germline V gene sequence: CDR1 SNHLY, CDR2 FYNNEI. The CDR3 protein is CASSALPQGLGKNIQYF. The part of the CDR3 DNA that was read is TGTGCCAGCAGTGCACTCCCGCAGGGGTTAGGCAAAAACATT.

This clone was seen many times. The CDR3 goes on 3 residues after the read ends, and that part is filled in from the germline J gene. The rearrangement links TRBV20-1 to TRBJ1-3; possibly TRBD1 for D (6 bases). The V end lost 0 bases, the J end lost 2 bases, and 14 bases lay between the germline ends. The CDR3 sequence is 16 residues long. Per the germline V gene, CDR1 is DFQATT and CDR2 is SNEGSKA (reference sequence). CDR3 bases read: TGCAGTGCTAGAGATATGGCGGGGGGCACTGGAAACACC. Its protein product is CSARDMAGGTGNT. The CDR3, in full, reads CSARDMAGGTGNTIYF.

With regard to this clone: The CDR3 is cut off 3 residues early in the read; its end comes from the germline J gene. V is TRBV7-8 and J is TRBJ2-2; TRBD2 matches at 9 bases. After removal of 4 bases from V and 1 base from J, the junction contained 4 bases not matched to a gene. The germline gives CDR1 SGHVS, CDR2 FQNEAQ. The CDR3 runs to 16 residues. The CDR3 loop is CASSWETSGNTGELFF. The sequenced part of the CDR3 DNA is TGTGCCAGCAGCTGGGAGACTAGCGGGAACACCGGGGAG.

This clone was seen many times. The CDR3 end lies 3 residues beyond the end of the read and is filled in from the germline J gene. The chain is built from TRBV7-2 and TRBJ2-2; 8 bases are shared with TRBD2. This CDR3 spans 14 amino acids. V gave up 7 bases and J gave up 7 bases; unmatched junction bases: 8. From germline, CDR1 is SGHTA and CDR2 FQGNSA. This CDR3 is CASTQRAGGGELFF. CDR3 bases read: TGTGCCAGCACCCAAAGGGCGGGGGGCGGGGAG. The full variable domain, rest sourced from reference TRBV7-2 and TRBJ2-2, is GAGVSQSPSNKVTEKGKDVELRCDPISGHTALYWYRQSLGQGLEFLIYFQGNSAPDKSGLPSDRFSAERTGGSVSTLTIQRTQQEDSAVYLCASTQRAGGGELFFGEGSRLTVL.